Below are 19 T cell receptor beta chains sequenced from a single sample in a study of beta chain features in type 1 diabetes. The isolated RNA, all of it, was reverse transcribed, so expressed TCRB transcripts were what got sequenced. TCRdb keeps only in-frame clones here, not all; method: immunoSEQ multiplex PCR. This sample has 450,000 to 600,000 clones, with about 30% found just once. Material: naive CD4+ T cells from blood. Every receptor here comes from a man aged 18-30 years in good health.

The chain has TRBV7-2 and TRBJ2-3; 11 bases fit TRBD2. The CDR3 is 15 residues long. The germline V gene has CDR1 SGHTA and CDR2 FQGNSA. The ends lost 4 bases at V and 7 bases at J; junction bases unmatched: 7. The CDR3 region has the DNA TGTGCCAGCAGCTATACTAGCGGGAGTGGAAATACGCAGTATTTT. It encodes CASSYTSGSGNTQYF.

The rearrangement links TRBV30 to TRBJ2-7, with TRBD2 as a possible D gene (5 bases). The CDR3 sequence is 11 residues long. Germline CDR1 is GTSNPN and CDR2 is SVGIG (reference sequence). V was cut by 4 bases and J by 3 bases, with 7 bases left in between. Here the CDR3 reads CAWTRGYEQYF. Here the CDR3 DNA reads TGTGCCTGGACCCGGGGCTACGAGCAGTACTTC.

Worth noting for this clone: Sequence at one end of the junction differs from germline and may be a read error. The rearrangement uses TRBV30 and TRBJ2-1; D unclear. The CDR3 runs to 13 residues. CDR1 is GTSNPN, CDR2 SVGIG, per germline (reference sequence). CDR3 bases: TGTGCCTGGAGCGCTAACCCGACCCATAAAAAAATCTTC. The encoded protein is CAWSANPTHKKIF. Using reference TRBV30 and TRBJ2-1 for the parts outside the CDR3, the full variable domain is SQTIHQWPATLVQPVGSPLSLECTVEGTSNPNLYWYRQAAGRGLQLLFYSVGIGQISSEVPQNLSASRPQDRQFILSSKKLLLSDSGFYLCAWSANPTHKKIFGPGTRLTVL.

The CDR3 nucleotides are TGTGCCTGGAGTGTAAGGGTATCCGTATACACAGATACGCAGTATTTT. Translated: CAWSVRVSVYTDTQYF. This chain connects TRBV30 to TRBJ2-3; D is unclear. This CDR3 is 16 amino acids long. V shed 0 bases and J shed 2 bases, with 15 bases lying between them. Germline values: CDR1 GTSNPN, CDR2 SVGIG (reference sequence).

In this sample, this clone turned up a few times. The chain has TRBV5-4 and TRBJ2-5; D possibly corresponds to TRBD2 (6 bases). Trimming removed 4 bases at V and 2 bases at J, with 21 bases between. CDR1 is SGHNT and CDR2 is YYREEE in the germline V gene (reference sequence). CDR3 length: 17 amino acids. Here the CDR3 reads CASSGTSTGTYQETQYF. CDR3 nucleotide sequence: TGTGCCAGCAGCGGAACCTCTACCGGGACTTATCAAGAGACCCAGTACTTC. Using reference TRBV5-4 and TRBJ2-5 for the parts outside the CDR3, the full variable domain is ETGVTQSPTHLIKTRGQQVTLRCSSQSGHNTVSWYQQALGQGPQFIFQYYREEENGRGNFPPRFSGLQFPNYSSELNVNALELDDSALYLCASSGTSTGTYQETQYFGPGTRLLVL.

This chain links TRBV15 with TRBJ1-1; no firm D call. This CDR3 has 14 amino acids. The germline V gene encodes CDR1 LNHNV and CDR2 YYDKDF (reference sequence). Trimming took off 1 base at V and 3 bases at J, with 9 bases between the two ends. CDR3 loop: CATSRGYRDTEAFF. CDR3 nucleotides: TGTGCCACCAGCAGAGGGTATAGGGACACTGAAGCTTTCTTT.

This clone turned up a few times. The rearrangement links TRBV5-4 to TRBJ2-1; 10 nucleotides agree with TRBD1. CDR1 is SGHNT and CDR2 is YYREEE in the germline V gene (reference sequence). This CDR3 has 13 amino acids. The junction had 7 bases not matched to a gene; V was cut back by 7 bases and J by 9 bases. The CDR3 sequence: CASRTGTGAEQFF. The CDR3 nucleotides are TGTGCCAGCCGAACCGGGACAGGGGCTGAGCAGTTCTTC.

This clone was picked up a small number of times. J is TRBJ2-7 and V is TRBV29-1, with D perhaps being TRBD1 or TRBD2 (5 bases each). CDR3 length equals 13 residues. V dropped 0 bases and J dropped 0 bases, with 6 bases sitting between them. Germline V lookup: CDR1 SQVTM, CDR2 ANQGSEA. CDR3 amino acids: CSVEDGTSYEQYF. The CDR3 DNA sequence: TGCAGCGTTGAAGACGGGACCTCCTACGAGCAGTACTTC.

This clone showed up just a few times. This chain joins TRBV20-1 and TRBJ2-7; D is unclear. V gave up 3 bases and J gave up 4 bases, with 7 bases separating them. This CDR3 region has 11 residues. CDR1 is DFQATT, CDR2 SNEGSKA, per germline (reference sequence). The CDR3: CSASPEYEQYF. The DNA of the CDR3 is TGCAGTGCTAGTCCGGAATACGAGCAGTACTTC.

This clone was observed a few times. The CDR3 sequence is CASSGGLRTGELFF. The CDR3 DNA is TGTGCCAGCAGTGGAGGGTTGAGGACCGGGGAGCTGTTTTTT. The rearrangement joins TRBV28 to TRBJ2-2, with a tentative D call TRBD2 (6 bases). Germline V CDR1 and CDR2: MDHEN, SYDVKM. Trimming shortened V by 5 bases and J by 5 bases, and 12 bases separated the two germline ends. This CDR3 region has 14 residues.

V and J are TRBV9 and TRBJ1-3, with D hard to call. The CDR3 sequence is 14 residues long. Germline-derived CDR1 and CDR2 are SGDLS and YYNGEE. V shed 3 bases and J shed 4 bases, with 11 bases lying between them. In nucleotides, the CDR3 is TGTGCCAGCAGCGCGCTGGAAGGGGGAAACACCATATATTTT. It yields the protein CASSALEGGNTIYF.

A few counts support this clone. V and J are TRBV29-1 and TRBJ1-2; D gene unclear. The CDR3 spans 11 residues. Germline V gene data show CDR1 as SQVTM and CDR2 as ANQGSEA. V was pared by 4 bases and J by 2 bases, with 5 bases between. The CDR3 region has the DNA TGCAGCGTTGTGTGGAACTATGGCTACACCTTC. Its protein product is CSVVWNYGYTF.

This clone was seen a few times. Distinct nucleotide sequences in the sample also encode this CDR3. The J gene is TRBJ2-7, the V gene TRBV18; 7 bases match TRBD1. This CDR3 is built from 13 residues. Germline-derived CDR1 and CDR2 are KGHSH and LQKENI. The V gene end was trimmed by 3 bases and the J gene end by 3 bases; junction bases not matched to a gene: 2. The CDR3 DNA reads TGTGCCAGCTCACCGGGACAGCTCTACGAGCAGTACTTC. Protein product: CASSPGQLYEQYF.

The chain recombines TRBV5-1 with TRBJ2-5; no reliable D call. Germline loops: CDR1 SGHRS, CDR2 YFSETQ. V shed 0 bases and J shed 4 bases, with 13 bases lying between them. This CDR3 is 15 amino acids long. The DNA of the CDR3 is TGCGCCAGCAGCTTGGAGACCCGGACCGGAGAGACCCAGTACTTC. Amino acid sequence: CASSLETRTGETQYF.

The chain recombines TRBV30 with TRBJ2-6; D unclear. The CDR3 spans 12 residues. Germline values: CDR1 GTSNPN, CDR2 SVGIG (reference sequence). The ends were cut back, 5 bases at V and 3 bases at J, with 5 bases in the middle. CDR3 sequence reads: CAWSGGANVLTF. The CDR3 coding sequence is TGTGCCTGGTCCGGTGGGGCCAACGTCCTGACTTTC.

J is TRBJ2-3 and V is TRBV7-2, with TRBD2 identical over 8 bases. Germline CDR1 SGHTA, CDR2 FQGNSA. Trimming cost V 4 bases and J 0 bases; bases outside gene matches: 3. The CDR3 covers 15 residues. Here the CDR3 DNA reads TGTGCCAGCAGCTCGGGAGGGACTAGCACAGATACGCAGTATTTT. Protein sequence: CASSSGGTSTDTQYF. Based on the CDR3 plus reference TRBV7-2 and TRBJ2-3, the full variable domain is GAGVSQSPSNKVTEKGKDVELRCDPISGHTALYWYRQSLGQGLEFLIYFQGNSAPDKSGLPSDRFSAERTGGSVSTLTIQRTQQEDSAVYLCASSSGGTSTDTQYFGPGTRLTVL.

V usage is TRBV4-1 and J usage is TRBJ2-2, with 7 bases fitting TRBD1. V was pared by 0 bases and J by 2 bases, with 3 bases of the junction left unmatched. The CDR3 spans 16 residues. CDR1 is MGHRA and CDR2 is YSYEKL in the germline V gene. The CDR3 DNA reads TGCGCCAGCAGCCAAGAAGGGACAGTCAACACCGGGGAGCTGTTTTTT. Translating gives CASSQEGTVNTGELFF.

The J gene is TRBJ2-1, the V gene TRBV13, with D tentatively TRBD2 (6 bases). The V end was cut by 4 bases, the J end by 10 bases, with 20 bases between. Germline values: CDR1 PRHDT, CDR2 FYEKMQ (reference sequence). The CDR3 has 15 amino acids. Written as DNA, the CDR3 is TGTGCCAGCAGCTCTTCCGGGACCGCAGGGAGGGAGCAGTTCTTC. Translating it yields CASSSSGTAGREQFF.

This clone has just a few counts. V gene TRBV4-1 combines with J gene TRBJ1-2; TRBD1 matches at 7 bases. CDR1 MGHRA and CDR2 YSYEKL come from the germline V gene. The length of the CDR3 is 12 residues. Germline trimming cut 8 bases from V and 8 bases from J; bases unmatched to any gene: 8. CDR3 nucleotides: TGCGCCAGCCAAAACAGGGGAAAGGGCTACACCTTC. Translated: CASQNRGKGYTF.